This T cell receptor (beta chain) was captured in a study of tumor and adjacent non-tumor tissue in lung cancer. Points from the study as a whole: Top 100 clones took a larger repertoire share in normal lung.

This clonotype turned up a few times. The antigen is unknown. The junction and the germline gene differ at one end; a read error may be behind it. The library came from three nested PCR rounds adapted from ARM-PCR protocols. Using its own MiXCR run on the multiplex PCR reads, TCRdb lists one record per CDR3 protein. Here the sample spans approximately 120,000 distinct CDR3 sequences, 62% being singletons. This CDR3 has 15 amino acids. Per germline, CDR1 SGHNT and CDR2 YYREEE (reference sequence). This sample's RNA came from whole unsorted tissue. The normal lung tissue was taken more than 3 cm from the tumor edge.

This TCR derives from a man in his fifties or sixties with non-small cell lung cancer. This rearrangement joins TRBV5-4 to TRBJ2-1; 8 nucleotides align to TRBD2. The sequenced material came from distant non-tumor lung tissue. CDR3: CASSSASGPQYEQFF. The CDR3 nucleotides read TGTGCTAGCAGCTCGGCTAGCGGGCCCCAATATGAGCAGTTCTTC.